This T cell receptor beta chain emerged from a study of blood T cell repertoires in COVID-19. Study-wide background: From the United States, Italy and Spain came samples of acute and convalescent COVID-19. Nucleic acid was either cDNA or gDNA, and it came from T cells, B-cell-depleted T cells, or PBMCs.

The authors' processing: From reference gene primer amplification, estimates of nucleated cell counts were derived. The protocol was immunoSEQ multiplex PCR, while the TCRdb copy is restricted to in-frame clones and leaves out a portion. The DNA gave D and trimming, while V, J and clone size come from that table. The sample yields about 240,000 clones, roughly 87% seen once. CDR1 is MNHNS and CDR2 is SASEGT in the germline V gene. The CDR3 runs 16 residues. Trimming took off 4 bases at V and 2 bases at J, with 16 bases between the two ends. The chain couples TRBV6-1 to TRBJ2-3, with D possibly matching TRBD2 (5 bases). The sequence came from a man between 60 and 75 years old who had recovered from COVID-19. Sequencing was performed on peripheral blood. The DNA of the CDR3 is TGTGCCAGCAGTGTACGCTATTCGGGGTACACAGATACGCAGTATTTT. This sequence encodes CASSVRYSGYTDTQYF.